A selection of T cell receptor beta chains follows, all from one sample in a study of blood T cells in healthy people across ages. From the 5' RACE reads, TCRdb called clonotypes with MiXCR, one entry per CDR3 protein. Among around 1,000,000 distinct CDR3 sequences, almost 25% were seen once, and the ten largest hold less than 0.75%. The sample was also reused in another study, on T cells of mothers and their children.

Sequencing used blood. The origin of the receptors is a girl aged 2 to 9 in good health. Both conserved end residues are part of each CDR3. Each record gives: V gene, J gene, D gene, clone size, CDR3 protein, CDR3 DNA. A D gene is named only where the DNA matches it firmly. Clone size is stated in some rows and not others, as once, few, many or a class when expanded.

V gene: TRBV24-1; J gene: TRBJ2-1; D gene: -; clone size: few; CDR3 protein: CATSVNENEQFF; CDR3 DNA: TGTGCCACCAGTGTGAACGAAAATGAGCAGTTCTTC
V gene: TRBV7-2; J gene: TRBJ1-2; D gene: -; clone size: -; CDR3 protein: CASSLNSANYGYTF; CDR3 DNA: TGTGCCAGCAGCTTAAACAGTGCTAACTATGGCTACACCTTC
V gene: TRBV6-2/TRBV6-3; J gene: TRBJ2-2; D gene: TRBD1; clone size: -; CDR3 protein: CASRPQLRDRVPGELFF; CDR3 DNA: TGTGCCAGCAGACCGCAACTCAGGGACAGGGTACCCGGGGAGCTGTTTTTT
V gene: TRBV20-1; J gene: TRBJ2-7; D gene: -; clone size: -; CDR3 protein: CSARATLGYEQYF; CDR3 DNA: TGCAGTGCAAGGGCCACCTTGGGGTACGAGCAGTACTTC
V gene: TRBV2; J gene: TRBJ2-5; D gene: TRBD2; clone size: -; CDR3 protein: CASSDIAGGQETQYF; CDR3 DNA: TGTGCCAGCAGTGACATAGCGGGGGGCCAAGAGACCCAGTACTTC
V gene: TRBV20-1; J gene: TRBJ2-5; D gene: -; clone size: few; CDR3 protein: CSARPYFRTGETQYF; CDR3 DNA: TGCAGTGCTAGACCCTACTTCCGTACGGGGGAGACCCAGTACTTC
V gene: TRBV29-1; J gene: TRBJ2-4; D gene: -; clone size: -; CDR3 protein: CSVKGAKNIQYF; CDR3 DNA: TGCAGCGTTAAGGGCGCCAAAAACATTCAGTACTTC
V gene: TRBV29-1; J gene: TRBJ2-1; D gene: -; clone size: few; CDR3 protein: CSPEGLGNEQFF; CDR3 DNA: TGCAGCCCAGAAGGGCTGGGCAATGAGCAGTTCTTC
V gene: TRBV27; J gene: TRBJ1-2; D gene: -; clone size: few; CDR3 protein: CASRDALHYGYTF; CDR3 DNA: TGTGCCAGCCGGGACGCACTTCACTATGGCTACACCTTC
V gene: TRBV12-3/TRBV12-4; J gene: TRBJ2-5; D gene: -; clone size: -; CDR3 protein: CASSGLRWGTQYF; CDR3 DNA: TGTGCCAGCAGTGGACTGCGCTGGGGGACCCAGTACTTC
V gene: TRBV28; J gene: TRBJ2-7; D gene: -; clone size: -; CDR3 protein: CASSLHKAYRARKTYEQYF; CDR3 DNA: TGTGCCAGCAGTTTACACAAAGCTTACAGGGCGAGGAAAACCTACGAGCAGTACTTC
V gene: TRBV15; J gene: TRBJ1-2; D gene: TRBD1; clone size: -; CDR3 protein: CATSRSWGQGANGYTF; CDR3 DNA: TGTGCCACCAGCAGATCGTGGGGACAGGGGGCCAACGGCTACACCTTC
V gene: TRBV4-1; J gene: TRBJ2-7; D gene: -; clone size: many; CDR3 protein: CASSQEAVPQSSYEQYF; CDR3 DNA: TGCGCCAGCAGCCAAGAGGCGGTCCCCCAAAGCTCCTACGAGCAGTACTTC
V gene: TRBV6-5; J gene: TRBJ2-7; D gene: -; clone size: -; CDR3 protein: CASSYSSRTGRPYYPYEQYF; CDR3 DNA: TGTGCCAGCAGTTACTCGAGTAGAACAGGGCGTCCCTATTATCCCTACGAGCAGTACTTC
V gene: TRBV12-3/TRBV12-4; J gene: TRBJ1-2; D gene: TRBD1; clone size: few; CDR3 protein: CASSLRGWLRGQGGYTF; CDR3 DNA: TGTGCCAGCAGTTTAAGGGGCTGGTTGAGGGGACAGGGTGGCTACACCTTC
V gene: TRBV14; J gene: TRBJ1-2; D gene: -; clone size: few; CDR3 protein: CASSQAKHSGGYTF; CDR3 DNA: TGTGCCAGCAGCCAAGCCAAGCATTCGGGGGGCTACACCTTC
V gene: TRBV28; J gene: TRBJ2-5; D gene: TRBD2; clone size: -; CDR3 protein: CASSGFSGRLETQYF; CDR3 DNA: TGTGCCAGCAGTGGGTTTAGCGGGAGGTTGGAGACCCAGTACTTC
V gene: TRBV10-1; J gene: TRBJ2-1; D gene: -; clone size: few; CDR3 protein: CASHASTQGNEQFF; CDR3 DNA: TGCGCCAGCCATGCTAGCACCCAGGGTAATGAGCAGTTCTTC
V gene: TRBV20-1; J gene: TRBJ2-1; D gene: -; clone size: -; CDR3 protein: CSARVLDVGNEQFF; CDR3 DNA: TGCAGTGCTAGAGTTCTAGATGTGGGGAATGAGCAGTTCTTC
V gene: TRBV7-2; J gene: TRBJ2-3; D gene: TRBD1; clone size: once; CDR3 protein: CASSSLGSLDRGDTDTQYF; CDR3 DNA: TGTGCCAGCAGCTCCCTGGGATCATTGGACAGGGGAGACACAGATACGCAGTATTTT
V gene: TRBV29-1; J gene: TRBJ2-1; D gene: -; clone size: few; CDR3 protein: CSVELGGDEQFF; CDR3 DNA: TGCAGCGTTGAACTTGGAGGGGATGAGCAGTTCTTC
V gene: TRBV25-1; J gene: TRBJ2-2; D gene: -; clone size: -; CDR3 protein: CASSDTGIGELFF; CDR3 DNA: TGTGCCAGCAGTGACACAGGGATCGGGGAGCTGTTTTTT
V gene: TRBV2; J gene: TRBJ1-4; D gene: -; clone size: -; CDR3 protein: CAGSDSRNEKLFF; CDR3 DNA: TGTGCCGGCAGTGATTCCCGGAATGAAAAACTGTTTTTT
V gene: TRBV9; J gene: TRBJ1-2; D gene: -; clone size: -; CDR3 protein: CASSVAKSQEYGYTF; CDR3 DNA: TGTGCCAGCAGCGTAGCCAAATCCCAGGAGTATGGCTACACCTTC
V gene: TRBV11-2; J gene: TRBJ2-7; D gene: -; clone size: few; CDR3 protein: CASSLVGGSTGEQYF; CDR3 DNA: TGTGCCAGCAGCTTAGTCGGCGGGTCTACAGGCGAGCAGTACTTC
V gene: TRBV3-1; J gene: TRBJ1-3; D gene: -; clone size: few; CDR3 protein: CASSQEALGNTIYF; CDR3 DNA: TGTGCCAGCAGCCAAGAGGCTCTCGGAAACACCATATATTTT
V gene: TRBV28; J gene: TRBJ2-4; D gene: TRBD1; clone size: -; CDR3 protein: CASSLQGLDHIQYF; CDR3 DNA: TGTGCCAGCAGCCTACAGGGGCTGGATCACATTCAGTACTTC
V gene: TRBV7-9; J gene: TRBJ1-4; D gene: -; clone size: -; CDR3 protein: CASSLIAVGAFNEKLFF; CDR3 DNA: TGTGCCAGCAGCTTAATTGCGGTTGGGGCCTTCAATGAAAAACTGTTTTTT
V gene: TRBV4-1; J gene: TRBJ2-1; D gene: -; clone size: -; CDR3 protein: CASSEQGDEQFF; CDR3 DNA: TGCGCCAGCAGCGAACAGGGTGATGAGCAGTTCTTC
V gene: TRBV20-1; J gene: TRBJ2-5; D gene: TRBD2; clone size: -; CDR3 protein: CSASSIAGLASFSKTQYF; CDR3 DNA: TGCAGTGCTAGCAGTATAGCGGGATTGGCTTCGTTTAGTAAGACCCAGTACTTC
V gene: TRBV29-1; J gene: TRBJ2-7; D gene: TRBD1; clone size: -; CDR3 protein: CSVAGTGLGEQYF; CDR3 DNA: TGCAGCGTTGCCGGGACAGGGTTAGGCGAGCAGTACTTC
V gene: TRBV7-9; J gene: TRBJ1-4; D gene: -; clone size: few; CDR3 protein: CASNRDTRTTNEKLFF; CDR3 DNA: TGTGCCAGCAACCGGGACACCAGAACAACTAATGAAAAACTGTTTTTT
V gene: TRBV7-9; J gene: TRBJ2-5; D gene: TRBD2; clone size: once; CDR3 protein: CASSFPLAGAETQYF; CDR3 DNA: TGTGCCAGCAGCTTTCCGCTAGCGGGGGCAGAGACCCAGTACTTC
V gene: TRBV20-1; J gene: TRBJ1-1; D gene: TRBD1; clone size: -; CDR3 protein: CSALHRDRGLEAFF; CDR3 DNA: TGCAGTGCTTTACACCGGGACAGGGGGCTTGAAGCTTTCTTT
V gene: TRBV7-2; J gene: TRBJ1-6; D gene: -; clone size: -; CDR3 protein: CASSSSSPLHF; CDR3 DNA: TGTGCCAGCAGCTCCTCTTCACCCCTCCACTTT
V gene: TRBV15; J gene: TRBJ2-6; D gene: -; clone size: few; CDR3 protein: CATLEGTAASGANVLTF; CDR3 DNA: TGTGCCACATTGGAGGGGACAGCAGCCTCTGGGGCCAACGTCCTGACTTTC
V gene: TRBV5-1; J gene: TRBJ2-5; D gene: -; clone size: -; CDR3 protein: CASSSRLGVETQYF; CDR3 DNA: TGCGCCAGCAGTTCGAGACTAGGGGTAGAGACCCAGTACTTC